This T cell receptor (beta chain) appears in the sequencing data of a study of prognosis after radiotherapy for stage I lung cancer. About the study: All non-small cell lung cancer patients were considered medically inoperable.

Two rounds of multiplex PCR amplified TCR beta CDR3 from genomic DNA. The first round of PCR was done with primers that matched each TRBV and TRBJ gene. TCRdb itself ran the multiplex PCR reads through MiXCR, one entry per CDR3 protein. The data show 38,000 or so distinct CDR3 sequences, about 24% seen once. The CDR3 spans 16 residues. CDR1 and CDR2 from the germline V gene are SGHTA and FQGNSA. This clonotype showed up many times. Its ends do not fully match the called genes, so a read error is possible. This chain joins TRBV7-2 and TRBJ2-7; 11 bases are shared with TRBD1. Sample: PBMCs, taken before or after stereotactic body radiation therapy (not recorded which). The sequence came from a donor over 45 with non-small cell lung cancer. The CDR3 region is CASSLAGGQGAREQYF. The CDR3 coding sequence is TGTGCCAGCAGCCTAGCTGGTGGACAGGGGGCTAGAGAGCAGTACTTC.